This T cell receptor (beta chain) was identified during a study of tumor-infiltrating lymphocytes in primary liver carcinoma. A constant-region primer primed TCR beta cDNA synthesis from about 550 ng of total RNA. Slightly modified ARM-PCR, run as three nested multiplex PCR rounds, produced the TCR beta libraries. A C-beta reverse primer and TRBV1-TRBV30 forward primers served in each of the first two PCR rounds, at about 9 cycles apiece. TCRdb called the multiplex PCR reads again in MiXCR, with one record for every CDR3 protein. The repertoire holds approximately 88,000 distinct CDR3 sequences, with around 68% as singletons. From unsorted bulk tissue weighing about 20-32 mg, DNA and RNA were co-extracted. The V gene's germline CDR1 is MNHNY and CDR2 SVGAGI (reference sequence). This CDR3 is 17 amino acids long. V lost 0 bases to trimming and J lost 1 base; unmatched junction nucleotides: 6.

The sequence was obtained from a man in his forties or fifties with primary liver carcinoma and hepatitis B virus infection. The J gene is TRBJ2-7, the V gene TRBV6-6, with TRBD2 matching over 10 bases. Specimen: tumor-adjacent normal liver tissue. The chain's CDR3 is CASSYSRLAGPSYEQYF. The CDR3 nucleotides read TGTGCCAGCAGTTACTCCCGACTAGCGGGCCCATCCTACGAGCAGTACTTC.